This T cell receptor (beta chain) came from a study of T cells in Graves' hyperthyroidism and ophthalmopathy. Study-wide findings and caveats: Ophthalmopathy was distinguished from stable hyperthyroidism by 13 V-J signatures. Ophthalmopathy was model-predicted a median around 6.1 months pre-onset. The majority of expanded thyroid clonotypes above 0.001 also appeared in blood.

J gave up 5 bases and V 7 bases, and 7 bases lay outside the gene matches. This CDR3 is built from 14 residues. The germline V gene has CDR1 MDHEN and CDR2 SYDVKM. The sample holds many counts of this clonotype. Its antigen remains unknown. TCR beta CDR3 region amplification was performed from RNA transcripts. Researchers ran a first-round RT-PCR on the TCR CDR3 using the HTBI primer set. TCRdb reprocessed the multiplex PCR reads with MiXCR, giving one entry per CDR3 protein. This sample yields around 620,000 distinct CDR3 sequences, of which 35% to 55% are seen a single time; 19% belongs to the top ten.

This chain uses TRBV28 with TRBJ2-5, with TRBD1 identical over 10 bases. The clonotype originates from an adult woman with Graves' disease, either hyperthyroidism or ophthalmopathy (not recorded which). Material: peripheral blood or thyroid tissue (not recorded which). The chain's CDR3 is CASIPGQGPETQYF. The CDR3 nucleotides are TGTGCCAGCATTCCGGGACAGGGGCCGGAGACCCAGTACTTC.